These 15 T cell receptor beta chains were sequenced from one sample in a study of human T cells and chemical hapten exposure (dated by TCRdb to the early 2020s). Library preparation was by RACE. The sample was run on a NextSeq 500. TCRdb itself trimmed the public reads at Q25 with fastp, ran MiXCR and retained productive beta chains. Every CDR3 protein is listed once, alongside the most common genes and DNA of its rows. The sample table holds roughly 80,000 distinct CDR3 sequences, of which around 10% were seen once. The top ten clones comprise approximately 4.4% of the sample. According to the study, the label for this sample's time point signals: patch test 1, 2 weeks after DPC sensitization. The treatment or condition label corresponds to: therapeutic diphenylcyclopropenone sensitization with weekly scalp DPC. The material was whole blood, obtained in connection with sensitization to the hapten diphenylcyclopropenone (DPC). These receptors originate from a woman between 45 and 65 years old with alopecia areata. Some clones in this sample may be carry-over from other donors' samples.

This clonotype came up many times. The chain couples TRBV18 to TRBJ2-5, with a weak D call TRBD1 (6 bases). The germline V gene has CDR1 KGHSH and CDR2 LQKENI. V shed 0 bases and J shed 1 base, with 12 bases lying between them. The CDR3 covers 16 residues. The CDR3 nucleotides read TGTGCCAGCTCACCACCGTTTTCAGGGGCCCAAGAGACCCAGTACTTC. It translates to CASSPPFSGAQETQYF. Drawing the rest from reference TRBV18 and TRBJ2-5, the complete variable domain is NAGVMQNPRHLVRRRGQEARLRCSPMKGHSHVYWYRQLPEEGLKFMVYLQKENIIDESGMPKERFSAEFPKEGPSILRIQQVVRGDSAAYFCASSPPFSGAQETQYFGPGTRLLVL.

This clonotype was observed a few times. J is TRBJ2-1 and V is TRBV9, with 8 bases matching TRBD2. The V gene end was trimmed by 4 bases and the J gene end by 3 bases; junction bases not matched to a gene: 6. Per germline, CDR1 SGDLS and CDR2 YYNGEE. The CDR3 spans 15 residues. The CDR3 coding sequence is TGTGCCAGCAGCCCCACTAGCGGATTCTACAATGAGCAGTTCTTC. This encodes CASSPTSGFYNEQFF.

This chain links TRBV7-8 with TRBJ1-2, with D possibly being TRBD1 (5 bases). Germline V CDR1 and CDR2: SGHVS, FQNEAQ. Trimming removed 0 bases at V and 7 bases at J, with 12 bases between. The CDR3 contains 14 residues. The CDR3 is CASSLAGGAFGYTF. The CDR3, as DNA: TGTGCCAGCAGCTTAGCCGGAGGGGCGTTTGGCTACACCTTC.

This clonotype was seen repeatedly, ten times or more. The V call is TRBV5-6, the J call TRBJ2-7; 13 bases fit TRBD2. The length of the CDR3 is 15 residues. The V gene's germline CDR1 is SGHDT and CDR2 YYEEEE. Trimming at V came to 4 bases and at J to 6 bases, leaving 7 bases not matched to a gene. The CDR3 DNA reads TGTGCCAGCAGCACGGGACTAGCGGGACTGATCGAGCAGTACTTC. This codes for CASSTGLAGLIEQYF.

The chain recombines TRBV29-1 with TRBJ1-2; weak D call: TRBD1 (6 bases). The CDR3 runs to 12 residues. The germline CDR1 and CDR2 sequences are SQVTM and ANQGSEA. V lost 5 bases to trimming and J lost 3 bases, with 10 bases between them. CDR3 in DNA: TGCAGCGTTTCAAGACAGGACTATGGCTACACCTTC. Translated: CSVSRQDYGYTF.

This clonotype was found many times. This chain uses TRBV20-1 with TRBJ1-4; D is unclear. V lost 2 bases, J lost 5 bases, and 12 bases lay in between. Germline V CDR1 and CDR2: DFQATT, SNEGSKA (reference sequence). The CDR3 extends over 14 amino acids. CDR3 protein: CSARRSGRNEKLFF. The CDR3 region has the DNA TGCAGTGCTAGAAGGTCCGGACGGAATGAAAAACTGTTTTTT.

This clonotype was counted ten times or more. J is TRBJ2-2 and V is TRBV4-2, with D unclear. Trimming left V 0 bases short and J 9 bases short, with 14 bases between. CDR1 and CDR2 from the germline V gene are LGHNA and YNFKEQ. This CDR3 has 15 residues. Here the CDR3 reads CASSQDRVVGRELFF. The CDR3 bases are TGTGCCAGCAGCCAAGATCGGGTGGTGGGCCGGGAGCTGTTTTTT.

The sample holds many counts of this clonotype. This chain joins TRBV28 and TRBJ2-7, with D uncertain. The germline V gene encodes CDR1 MDHEN and CDR2 SYDVKM. CDR3 size: 11 residues. V was shortened by 6 bases and J by 4 bases, with 7 bases between the two germline ends. CDR3 DNA sequence: TGTGCCAGCAGCAGTAGATACGAGCAGTACTTC. It translates to CASSSRYEQYF.

This clonotype was recorded many times. The CDR3 loop reads CASSLVLGQGSNEQFF. The CDR3 region has the DNA TGTGCCAGCAGCTTAGTTCTCGGACAGGGGTCCAATGAGCAGTTCTTC. The chain couples TRBV11-2 to TRBJ2-1, with 9 bases fitting TRBD1. J lost 6 bases, V lost 1 base, and 7 bases had no gene match. This CDR3 contains 16 residues. Germline V CDR1 and CDR2: SGHAT, FQNNGV.

Only a few counts were recorded for this clonotype. The chain carries TRBV18 and TRBJ1-1; maybe TRBD1 (5 bases). Trimming removed 0 bases from V and 1 base from J, with 12 bases in between. This CDR3 spans 16 amino acids. Per germline, CDR1 KGHSH and CDR2 LQKENI. This chain's CDR3 is CASSPPSPGANTEAFF. CDR3 in DNA: TGTGCCAGCTCACCACCCTCTCCTGGGGCGAACACTGAAGCTTTCTTT. The complete variable domain, with remaining parts taken from reference TRBV18 and TRBJ1-1, reads NAGVMQNPRHLVRRRGQEARLRCSPMKGHSHVYWYRQLPEEGLKFMVYLQKENIIDESGMPKERFSAEFPKEGPSILRIQQVVRGDSAAYFCASSPPSPGANTEAFFGQGTRLTVV.

This clonotype was recorded a few times. This chain uses TRBV28 with TRBJ2-7; D is unresolved. The V end lost 7 bases, the J end lost 2 bases, and 9 bases lay between the germline ends. The V gene's germline CDR1 is MDHEN and CDR2 SYDVKM. The CDR3 runs to 12 residues. CDR3 sequence (DNA): TGTGCCAGCACCGGGTCTACCTACGAGCAGTACTTC. It is translated as CASTGSTYEQYF.

The CDR3 protein is CASSKVGSAEQYF. In nucleotides, the CDR3 is TGTGCCAGCAGCAAAGTTGGATCTGCGGAGCAGTACTTC. The rearrangement joins TRBV21-1 to TRBJ2-7. TRBV21-1 counts as a pseudogene. The CDR3 consists of 13 residues.

Worth noting for this clonotype: This may arise from a read error, as a much more abundant clone is one base away. The CDR3 here is CSVKRCLGAYEQYF. The CDR3 DNA sequence: TGCAGCGTCAAGAGGTGCCTAGGGGCCTACGAGCAGTACTTC. V usage is TRBV29-1 and J usage is TRBJ2-7; TRBD1 might be the D (5 bases). This CDR3 is built from 14 residues. Trimming shortened V by 6 bases and J by 2 bases, and 17 bases separated the two germline ends. The germline V gene encodes CDR1 SQVTM and CDR2 ANQGSEA.

This clonotype was seen more than once but under ten times. This chain connects TRBV12-3 or TRBV12-4 to TRBJ2-2; D uncertain. The CDR3 extends over 12 amino acids. V gave up 1 base and J gave up 4 bases, with 1 base separating them. The CDR3 region has the DNA TGTGCCAGCAGTTTAGGCACCGGGGAGCTGTTTTTT. Residues: CASSLGTGELFF.

The rearrangement uses TRBV12-3 or TRBV12-4 and TRBJ2-3, with 8 bases identical to TRBD1. V was clipped by 6 bases and J by 2 bases; unmatched bases: 7. The CDR3 consists of 15 residues. The CDR3, as DNA: TGTGCCAGCAGGCAGACAGGGGACCACACAGATACGCAGTATTTT. This gives the protein CASRQTGDHTDTQYF.